The 7 T cell receptor beta chains reported below all come from one sample, sequenced in a study of shared clonotypes between healthy human individuals. Repertoires were generated with immunoSEQ multiplex PCR, while TCRdb's copy carries only in-frame clones and drops some. The top ten hold 0.39% of the sample, which has 2 million to 2.5 million clones, approximately 93% seen once. Material: naive CD4+ T cells from PBMCs. This sample's subset: CD45RA+ positively selected. These receptors all stem from a man between 18 and 29 years old in good health. Some clones in this sample may be carry-over from other donors' samples.

V usage is TRBV7-2 and J usage is TRBJ2-7; D not resolved. The CDR3 has 14 residues. Trimming pared 3 bases from V and 2 bases from J, leaving 11 bases between. Germline V gene lookup returns CDR1 SGHTA and CDR2 FQGNSA. The CDR3 spells CASSFGVGPYEQYF. CDR3 sequence (DNA): TGTGCCAGCAGCTTCGGTGTGGGCCCCTACGAGCAGTACTTC.

This chain uses TRBV7-9 with TRBJ2-1; TRBD2 aligns across 8 bases. Losses at the gene ends were 3 bases for V and 10 bases for J; bases not matched to a gene: 17. The CDR3 is 17 residues long. The germline V gene encodes CDR1 SEHNR and CDR2 FQNEAQ (reference sequence). The CDR3 loop is CASSFFLVLAALREQFF. The CDR3, as DNA: TGTGCCAGCAGCTTTTTCCTCGTACTAGCGGCCCTCAGGGAGCAGTTCTTC.

The rearrangement uses TRBV7-9 and TRBJ2-3, with 10 nucleotides matching TRBD2. This CDR3 is 17 amino acids long. CDR1 and CDR2 from the germline V gene are SEHNR and FQNEAQ (reference sequence). V was clipped by 6 bases and J by 3 bases; unmatched bases: 12. The CDR3 region is CASSPASGRRLTDTQYF. CDR3 sequence (DNA): TGTGCCAGCAGTCCGGCTAGCGGGAGAAGGTTGACAGATACGCAGTATTTT.

The chain uses TRBV7-9 and TRBJ2-2; D might be TRBD2 (6 bases). Germline V gene data show CDR1 as SEHNR and CDR2 as FQNEAQ (reference sequence). Trimming stripped 6 bases from V and 7 bases from J, with 18 bases between. This CDR3 is 15 amino acids long. For the CDR3, the DNA is TGTGCCAGCAGGCGGGACCCTCCGGTGGGCGGGGAGCTGTTTTTT. Protein: CASRRDPPVGGELFF.

This chain uses TRBV7-2 with TRBJ2-3; the match to TRBD1 covers 10 bases. The V and J ends lost 4 bases and 5 bases, in that order; junction bases with no gene match: 9. CDR3 length: 16 residues. The germline V gene encodes CDR1 SGHTA and CDR2 FQGNSA. The CDR3 nucleotides are TGTGCCAGCAGCTCCAGCCGGGACAGGGGACTAGATACGCAGTATTTT. Translating gives CASSSSRDRGLDTQYF. Together with reference TRBV7-2 and TRBJ2-3, the CDR3 gives the full variable domain: GAGVSQSPSNKVTEKGKDVELRCDPISGHTALYWYRQSLGQGLEFLIYFQGNSAPDKSGLPSDRFSAERTGGSVSTLTIQRTQQEDSAVYLCASSSSRDRGLDTQYFGPGTRLTVL.

V usage is TRBV30 and J usage is TRBJ2-1; 13 nucleotides match TRBD2. Germline loops: CDR1 GTSNPN, CDR2 SVGIG (reference sequence). Trimming cost V 7 bases and J 6 bases; bases outside gene matches: 3. The CDR3 length is 13 residues. The CDR3 protein is CASRTSGGNEQFF. CDR3 in DNA: TGTGCCTCCCGGACTAGCGGGGGCAATGAGCAGTTCTTC.

The chain carries TRBV28 and TRBJ2-1, with 10 nucleotides matching TRBD2. J was trimmed by 4 bases and V by 6 bases; bases with no gene match: 12. Germline lookup yields CDR1 MDHEN and CDR2 SYDVKM. The CDR3 consists of 17 residues. The CDR3, as DNA: TGTGCCAGCAGCCTGGGACTTAGCGGGAGGTTGTACAATGAGCAGTTCTTC. Its translation is CASSLGLSGRLYNEQFF.